A single sample is the source of the 29 T cell receptor beta chains below, sequenced in a study of regulatory T cells in long-lasting Graves disease (dated by TCRdb to about 2021). Explained via the paper, the time point label denotes: persistent/refractory GD, antithyroid drugs over 5 years with positive TRAb. For both TCR sequencing and RNA sequencing, RNA was extracted from PBMCs using TRIzol. The protocol used for the library was multiplex PCR. The instrument was an Illumina HiSeq 4000. CDR3 regions were amplified by Arm-PCR with iRepertoire HTBI primers to construct TCR beta libraries. TCRdb reran the public reads through fastp at Q25 and MiXCR, keeping productive beta chains. Entries that share a CDR3 protein sequence are merged under the most common genes and DNA. For this sample there are roughly 400,000 distinct CDR3 sequences; approximately 22% appear just once. The ten top clones hold 13% to 15% of the sample.

Sample: peripheral blood mononuclear cells (PBMCs), taken when the disease was refractory, from a patient treated with antithyroid drugs. The receptors shown here come from a female donor with Graves disease.

This chain joins TRBV7-3 and TRBJ2-2, with TRBD2 matching over 7 bases. The CDR3 totals 18 residues. V lost 0 bases, J lost 5 bases, and 12 bases stayed unmatched. Germline V gene data show CDR1 as SGHTA and CDR2 as FQGTGA. The CDR3 is CASSLTPGGSEGTGELFF. The CDR3 DNA is TGTGCCAGCAGCTTAACGCCCGGCGGGAGCGAGGGGACCGGGGAGCTGTTTTTT.

This clonotype was seen a few times. V is TRBV7-9 and J is TRBJ1-1, with D perhaps TRBD1 (5 bases). V shed 1 base and J shed 9 bases, with 12 bases lying between them. Per germline, CDR1 SEHNR and CDR2 FQNEAQ (reference sequence). The CDR3 runs 13 residues. The CDR3 nucleotides are TGTGCCAGCAGCTTAGGGGGGGGGACGCAAGCTTTCTTT. It encodes CASSLGGGTQAFF.

This clonotype has a count of ten or more. The genes are TRBV27 and TRBJ1-1; D is perhaps TRBD1 (5 bases). V was clipped by 3 bases and J by 4 bases, with 15 bases between them. The germline V gene has CDR1 MNHEY and CDR2 SMNVEV (reference sequence). The CDR3 has 15 amino acids. The CDR3 is CASSLGRGMSTEAFF. CDR3 sequence (DNA): TGTGCCAGCAGTTTGGGGCGCGGAATGAGCACTGAAGCTTTCTTT.

Ten or more counts support this clonotype. This chain connects TRBV15 to TRBJ1-2; D is perhaps TRBD1 (6 bases). The CDR3 length is 16 residues. CDR1 and CDR2 (germline): LNHNV, YYDKDF (reference sequence). Trimming took 0 bases from V and 3 from J, leaving 14 bases between them. CDR3 bases: TGTGCCACCAGCAGAGATGTAGATAGGGGGGACTATGGCTACACCTTC. Its translation is CATSRDVDRGDYGYTF.

V gene TRBV12-3 or TRBV12-4 combines with J gene TRBJ1-1; D not certain. With 6 bases removed from V and 0 bases from J, the gap between germline ends came to 11 bases. The CDR3 runs to 14 residues. The CDR3 DNA sequence: TGTGCCAGCAGCCCGGAGGGTGTGAACACTGAAGCTTTCTTT. This codes for CASSPEGVNTEAFF.

This clonotype was recorded many times. V usage is TRBV3-1 and J usage is TRBJ1-1; 7 positions agree with TRBD1. With 0 bases clipped from V and 2 bases from J, the junction kept 6 bases outside the gene matches. This CDR3 contains 16 residues. Germline loops: CDR1 LGHDT, CDR2 YNNKEL (reference sequence). The CDR3 DNA follows: TGTGCCAGCAGCCAAGATTGGACAGGAGTAAACACTGAAGCTTTCTTT. It translates to CASSQDWTGVNTEAFF.

J is TRBJ2-3 and V is TRBV20-1; 14 nucleotides agree with TRBD2. V lost 6 bases, J lost 1 base, and 3 bases stayed unmatched. The CDR3 consists of 15 residues. Germline loops: CDR1 DFQATT, CDR2 SNEGSKA (reference sequence). The CDR3 reads CSAMGLAGGTDTQYF. CDR3 coding DNA: TGCAGTGCAATGGGACTAGCGGGAGGCACAGATACGCAGTATTTT.

V and J are TRBV20-1 and TRBJ2-3, with 11 nucleotides matching TRBD2. The CDR3 totals 16 residues. Germline V CDR1 and CDR2: DFQATT, SNEGSKA (reference sequence). J gave up 2 bases and V 7 bases, and 11 bases lay outside the gene matches. Here the CDR3 DNA reads TGCAGTGACCGACTAGCGGGAAATCAGGCCACAGATACGCAGTATTTT. Residues: CSDRLAGNQATDTQYF.

This clonotype came up many times. The chain carries TRBV2 and TRBJ2-2; no reliable D call. This CDR3 comprises 11 residues. Germline V gene sequence: CDR1 SNHLY, CDR2 FYNNEI. Trimming took off 6 bases at V and 8 bases at J, with 7 bases between the two ends. CDR3 loop: CASRVPGELFF. The CDR3 DNA sequence: TGTGCCAGCAGGGTACCAGGGGAGCTGTTTTTT.

This chain uses TRBV30 with TRBJ2-7; a weak D match, TRBD1 (8 bases). The CDR3 sequence is 16 residues long. The germline gives CDR1 GTSNPN, CDR2 SVGIG (reference sequence). Deletions cut 3 bases from V and 0 bases from J, with 18 bases between. In DNA form, the CDR3 reads TGTGCCTGGAGGGGGGGAGCGGGACAGGCCTCCTACGAGCAGTACTTC. As protein: CAWRGGAGQASYEQYF.

The V call is TRBV15, the J call TRBJ1-1; D not certain. Germline V gene lookup returns CDR1 LNHNV and CDR2 YYDKDF (reference sequence). V was shortened by 8 bases and J by 3 bases, with 10 bases between the two germline ends. This CDR3 is 12 amino acids long. The CDR3 nucleotides are TGTGCCACCTCCCGAGGAGACACTGAAGCTTTCTTT. Protein product: CATSRGDTEAFF.

The DNA for the CDR3 is TGTGCCAGCAGCGCCACACCTAATTCACCCCTCCACTTT. The encoded protein is CASSATPNSPLHF. The rearrangement joins TRBV7-9 to TRBJ1-6; the D is unclear. In germline, CDR1 is SEHNR, CDR2 FQNEAQ (reference sequence). V was clipped by 5 bases and J by 6 bases, with 8 bases between them. CDR3 length equals 13 residues.

This clonotype has at least ten counts. The J gene is TRBJ1-1, the V gene TRBV28, with D uncertain. V was clipped by 4 bases and J by 4 bases, with 7 bases between them. The CDR3 is 12 residues long. Per germline, CDR1 MDHEN and CDR2 SYDVKM. DNA for the CDR3: TGTGCCAGCAGTTGGTGGGGCACTGAAGCTTTCTTT. Translating gives CASSWWGTEAFF.

In its sample, this clonotype was seen many times. The CDR3 is CASSVSGRAAQYF. For the CDR3, the DNA is TGTGCCAGCAGTGTTAGCGGGAGGGCTGCGCAGTACTTC. The J gene is TRBJ2-7, the V gene TRBV6-2 or TRBV6-3, with 11 bases matching TRBD2. This CDR3 is built from 13 residues. Germline trimming cut 5 bases from V and 9 bases from J; bases unmatched to any gene: 6. Germline-derived CDR1 and CDR2 are MNHEY and SVGEGT.

This clonotype appeared a few times. V is TRBV7-9 and J is TRBJ2-7; 7 bases are shared with TRBD2. Germline V gene lookup returns CDR1 SEHNR and CDR2 FQNEAQ (reference sequence). This CDR3 is built from 14 residues. Losses at the gene ends were 5 bases for V and 3 bases for J; bases not matched to a gene: 7. CDR3 bases: TGTGCCAGCAGCCAAGGGACTAACTTCTACGAGCAGTACTTC. It encodes CASSQGTNFYEQYF. The variable domain in full, completed from reference TRBV7-9 and TRBJ2-7, reads DTGVSQNPRHKITKRGQNVTFRCDPISEHNRLYWYRQTLGQGPEFLTYFQNEAQLEKSRLLSDRFSAERPKGSFSTLEIQRTEQGDSAMYLCASSQGTNFYEQYFGPGTRLTVT.

This clonotype was counted at least ten times. The chain uses TRBV6-1 and TRBJ2-7, with D possibly matching TRBD2 (5 bases). The CDR3 sequence is 13 residues long. V lost 6 bases, J lost 3 bases, and 12 bases lay in between. Germline CDR1 is MNHNS and CDR2 is SASEGT. The CDR3 DNA reads TGTGCCAGCAGGAGGGCGGAGGACTACGAGCAGTACTTC. Translated, it gives CASRRAEDYEQYF.

This clonotype was recorded at least ten times. This rearrangement joins TRBV19 to TRBJ2-4; D may be TRBD2 (5 bases). This CDR3 has 17 amino acids. V was clipped by 3 bases and J by 0 bases, with 15 bases between them. In germline, CDR1 is LNHDA, CDR2 SQIVND (reference sequence). CDR3 DNA sequence: TGTGCCAGTAGTATGGACCCTAGGACTCCAGCCAAAAACATTCAGTACTTC. Protein sequence: CASSMDPRTPAKNIQYF.

The rearrangement uses TRBV7-9 and TRBJ2-7; D is undetermined. Looked up from germline, CDR1 is SEHNR and CDR2 is FQNEAQ (reference sequence). This CDR3 is 13 amino acids long. V was shortened by 3 bases and J by 3 bases, with 9 bases between the two germline ends. The CDR3 loop reads CASSFQQNYEQYF. DNA of the CDR3: TGTGCCAGCAGCTTTCAACAGAACTACGAGCAGTACTTC. Filled out from reference TRBV7-9 and TRBJ2-7, the complete variable domain reads DTGVSQNPRHKITKRGQNVTFRCDPISEHNRLYWYRQTLGQGPEFLTYFQNEAQLEKSRLLSDRFSAERPKGSFSTLEIQRTEQGDSAMYLCASSFQQNYEQYFGPGTRLTVT.

V gene TRBV5-6 combines with J gene TRBJ1-4; 8 bases are shared with TRBD1. The germline CDR1 and CDR2 sequences are SGHDT and YYEEEE. V dropped 0 bases and J dropped 8; count of bases not matched to a gene: 6. The CDR3 has 15 residues. For the CDR3, the DNA is TGTGCCAGCAGCTTGGGACAGGGGTTCGACGAAAAACTGTTTTTT. This encodes CASSLGQGFDEKLFF. The whole variable domain, remainder taken from reference TRBV5-6 and TRBJ1-4, is DAGVTQSPTHLIKTRGQQVTLRCSPKSGHDTVSWYQQALGQGPQFIFQYYEEEERQRGNFPDRFSGHQFPNYSSELNVNALLLGDSALYLCASSLGQGFDEKLFFGSGTQLSVL.

This clonotype appeared many times. The V call is TRBV11-2, the J call TRBJ2-7; 7 nucleotides match TRBD2. Germline CDR1 reads SGHAT; CDR2 reads FQNNGV. This CDR3 comprises 13 residues. J lost 6 bases, V lost 3 bases, and 5 bases had no gene match. The CDR3: CASSFLGGSEQYF. The CDR3 nucleotides are TGTGCCAGCAGCTTTTTGGGCGGGAGCGAGCAGTACTTC.

This clonotype was counted a single time. The genes are TRBV20-1 and TRBJ2-3; D perhaps matches TRBD2 (6 bases). V lost 4 bases to trimming and J lost 2 bases, with 19 bases between them. Germline assignment: CDR1 DFQATT and CDR2 SNEGSKA (reference sequence). The CDR3 extends over 16 amino acids. The CDR3 sequence: CSAKSRETTPTDTQYF. In nucleotides, the CDR3 is TGCAGTGCTAAATCACGGGAGACCACCCCCACAGATACGCAGTATTTT.

Many counts were recorded for this clonotype. V is TRBV20-1 and J is TRBJ2-7; D is perhaps TRBD2 (6 bases). The V and J ends lost 1 base and 7 bases respectively, with 29 bases between them. The CDR3 has 18 amino acids. Germline V gives CDR1 DFQATT, CDR2 SNEGSKA (reference sequence). As DNA, the CDR3 is TGCAGTGCTAGAGCCGGGTCGGGAGTGCCTAAAGCTACGAGGGAGCAGTACTTC. Translation: CSARAGSGVPKATREQYF.

This clonotype appeared many times. This chain connects TRBV20-1 to TRBJ2-5, with TRBD1 matching over 7 bases. Germline values: CDR1 DFQATT, CDR2 SNEGSKA (reference sequence). V shed 0 bases, J shed 4 bases, and the junction held 8 bases outside the gene matches. The CDR3 is 15 amino acids. For the CDR3, the DNA is TGCAGTGCTAGAGATTTCGGACAGGATGGAGAGACCCAGTACTTC. This encodes CSARDFGQDGETQYF.

This chain uses TRBV15 with TRBJ2-1; D is possibly TRBD1 (6 bases). CDR1 is LNHNV and CDR2 is YYDKDF in the germline V gene (reference sequence). Trimming shortened V by 5 bases and J by 6 bases, and 23 bases separated the two germline ends. The CDR3 runs 17 residues. The CDR3, as DNA: TGTGCCACCAGCCAGTCCCGGGGCAGGGGCCCCTCCAATGAGCAGTTCTTC. Its translation: CATSQSRGRGPSNEQFF.

The sample holds many counts of this clonotype. J is TRBJ2-4 and V is TRBV28; D might be TRBD1 (5 bases). This CDR3 is built from 15 residues. Germline lookup yields CDR1 MDHEN and CDR2 SYDVKM. V was clipped by 6 bases and J by 0 bases, with 12 bases between them. DNA of the CDR3: TGTGCCAGCAGCCCCGACAGTCTAGCCAAAAACATTCAGTACTTC. This translates into CASSPDSLAKNIQYF. Together with reference TRBV28 and TRBJ2-4, the CDR3 gives the full variable domain: DVKVTQSSRYLVKRTGEKVFLECVQDMDHENMFWYRQDPGLGLRLIYFSYDVKMKEKGDIPEGYSVSREKKERFSLILESASTNQTSMYLCASSPDSLAKNIQYFGAGTRLSVL.

The rearrangement uses TRBV6-1 and TRBJ2-5, with a possible D match to TRBD1 (6 bases). The length of the CDR3 is 13 residues. Trimming removed 8 bases from V and 3 bases from J, with 13 bases in between. Germline V gives CDR1 MNHNS, CDR2 SASEGT. Here the CDR3 DNA reads TGTGCCAGCGGGGGCACAGTGGAAGAGACCCAGTACTTC. Amino acids: CASGGTVEETQYF.

This clonotype was recorded at least ten times. This rearrangement joins TRBV7-3 to TRBJ1-4; 8 bases align to TRBD1. V was clipped by 2 bases and J by 8 bases; unmatched bases: 7. Germline assignment: CDR1 SGHTA and CDR2 FQGTGA. The CDR3 consists of 15 residues. The CDR3 sequence: CASSLSTGATEKLFF. CDR3 nucleotide sequence: TGTGCCAGCAGCTTATCGACAGGGGCCACAGAAAAACTGTTTTTT.

The chain has TRBV6-2 or TRBV6-3 and TRBJ1-4; no clear D. The V and J ends lost 2 bases and 7 bases respectively, with 8 bases between them. The CDR3 totals 13 residues. Germline CDR1 reads MNHEY; CDR2 reads SVGEGT. DNA for the CDR3: TGTGCCAGCAGTTACCGGAGTACTGAAAAACTGTTTTTT. This translates into CASSYRSTEKLFF.

This chain uses TRBV20-1 with TRBJ2-2; 8 nucleotides match TRBD1. This CDR3 is built from 14 residues. J gave up 6 bases and V 6 bases, and 9 bases lay outside the gene matches. Germline V gene lookup returns CDR1 DFQATT and CDR2 SNEGSKA (reference sequence). CDR3 DNA sequence: TGCAGTGCACCGGACAGGGCGGTCTCCGGGGAGCTGTTTTTT. Translating gives CSAPDRAVSGELFF.